The 23 T cell receptor beta chains in this list originate from one sample, sequenced in a study of untreated major depressive disorder. The protocol was immunoSEQ multiplex PCR, while the TCRdb copy is restricted to in-frame clones and leaves out a portion. The repertoire has about 25,000 clones, roughly nine tenths of them found once; the top ten carry roughly 0.72%. General observations from the study: CD4+ T cells from depressed patients used TRBV05-01 (Vbeta 5.1) more often than controls.

The antigens of these receptors remain unknown. Specimen: CD4+ T cells from PBMCs. The receptors come from a woman in her 30s with major depressive disorder.

This chain uses TRBV19 with TRBJ1-2; 9 bases line up with TRBD1. V shed 6 bases, J shed 4 bases, and the junction held 3 bases outside the gene matches. The CDR3 consists of 13 residues. CDR1 is LNHDA, CDR2 SQIVND, per germline (reference sequence). The CDR3: CASRGQGGYGYTF. The CDR3 bases are TGTGCCAGTAGGGGACAGGGAGGCTATGGCTACACCTTC.

As regards this clone: Within the sample, other DNA sequences also encode this same CDR3. This chain joins TRBV27 and TRBJ2-5; D is unclear. Trimming shortened V by 2 bases and J by 4 bases, and 2 bases separated the two germline ends. Germline V gene sequence: CDR1 MNHEY, CDR2 SMNVEV (reference sequence). The CDR3 runs to 11 residues. DNA of the CDR3: TGTGCCAGCAGTTTAGGAGAGACCCAGTACTTC. This gives the protein CASSLGETQYF.

This chain joins TRBV7-2 and TRBJ2-7; D is possibly TRBD1 (6 bases). CDR3 length equals 13 residues. V lost 3 bases, J lost 10 bases, and 16 bases lay in between. The germline CDR1 and CDR2 sequences are SGHTA and FQGNSA. The CDR3 DNA follows: TGTGCCAGCAGCTTCGTAGGTCTACAGGGACAGTACTTC. Its protein product is CASSFVGLQGQYF. Looking up the rest from reference TRBV7-2 and TRBJ2-7 gives the full variable domain: GAGVSQSPSNKVTEKGKDVELRCDPISGHTALYWYRQSLGQGLEFLIYFQGNSAPDKSGLPSDRFSAERTGGSVSTLTIQRTQQEDSAVYLCASSFVGLQGQYFGPGTRLTVT.

The V and J genes are TRBV29-1 and TRBJ2-1, with TRBD1 matching 7 bases. V lost 7 bases and J lost 5; bases outside the gene matches: 11. The CDR3 contains 14 residues. Looked up from germline, CDR1 is SQVTM and CDR2 is ANQGSEA. CDR3 nucleotide sequence: TGCAGCGCCCTACCCGGGACAGATGACAATGAGCAGTTCTTC. Translating it yields CSALPGTDDNEQFF.

J is TRBJ1-1 and V is TRBV5-8; D is unclear. Trimming removed 6 bases at V and 4 bases at J, with 4 bases between. Germline V gene lookup returns CDR1 SGHTS and CDR2 YDEGEE. The CDR3 length is 10 residues. CDR3 region: CASKFTEAFF. Written as DNA, the CDR3 is TGTGCCAGCAAATTCACTGAAGCTTTCTTT.

The chain has TRBV9 and TRBJ2-2; D possibly uses TRBD1 or TRBD2 (6 bases each). Germline assignment: CDR1 SGDLS and CDR2 YYNGEE. Trimming shortened V by 0 bases and J by 1 base, and 16 bases separated the two germline ends. CDR3 size: 18 residues. The CDR3 sequence: CASSVAPNGGGNTGELFF. For the CDR3, the DNA is TGTGCCAGCAGCGTAGCCCCAAACGGAGGGGGGAACACCGGGGAGCTGTTTTTT.

The V gene is TRBV15, the J gene TRBJ1-5; D is undetermined. The length of the CDR3 is 15 residues. Per germline, CDR1 LNHNV and CDR2 YYDKDF (reference sequence). V gave up 0 bases and J gave up 5 bases, with 11 bases separating them. The CDR3 DNA follows: TGTGCCACCAGCAGAGATAATCGAGGGTATCAGCCCCAGCATTTT. It specifies CATSRDNRGYQPQHF.

J is TRBJ1-1 and V is TRBV25-1; unclear D gene. This CDR3 contains 14 residues. Germline lookup yields CDR1 MGHDK and CDR2 SYGVNS. V lost 4 bases and J 0 bases, leaving 9 bases between the germline ends. In DNA, the CDR3 is TGTGCCAGCAGTGTGGAGGGTTTGAACACTGAAGCTTTCTTT. It specifies CASSVEGLNTEAFF.

This rearrangement joins TRBV19 to TRBJ2-7; no clear D gene. The V gene lost 3 bases and the J gene lost 0 bases, with 9 bases spanning the gap. The CDR3 loop spans 14 amino acids. The V gene's germline CDR1 is LNHDA and CDR2 SQIVND (reference sequence). CDR3 sequence: CASSMSANSYEQYF. Here the CDR3 DNA reads TGTGCCAGTAGTATGTCAGCCAACTCCTACGAGCAGTACTTC.

The chain combines TRBV10-3 with TRBJ2-1; D tentatively fits TRBD1 or TRBD2 (5 bases each). V was cut by 2 bases and J by 12 bases, with 14 bases left in between. This CDR3 region has 13 residues. In germline, CDR1 is ENHRY, CDR2 SYGVKD. CDR3 DNA sequence: TGTGCCATCAGTGAGGGTTCGGGGCAGAGGCAGTTCTTC. Its protein is CAISEGSGQRQFF.

V and J are TRBV10-3 and TRBJ2-7, with 8 bases lining up with TRBD2. The trim removed 6 bases at V and 3 bases at J, leaving 13 bases unmatched. The CDR3 consists of 16 residues. CDR1 and CDR2 (germline): ENHRY, SYGVKD. The CDR3: CAIRGQGGTRGYEQYF. In DNA, the CDR3 is TGTGCCATCAGAGGTCAGGGAGGGACTAGGGGCTACGAGCAGTACTTC.

The chain has TRBV2 and TRBJ1-2; D is unresolved. The V gene's germline CDR1 is SNHLY and CDR2 FYNNEI. The V gene lost 6 bases and the J gene lost 2 bases, with 16 bases spanning the gap. The CDR3 loop spans 15 amino acids. The CDR3 sequence: CASRHRRSENYGYTF. Here the CDR3 DNA reads TGTGCCAGCAGACATCGTAGGTCGGAAAACTATGGCTACACCTTC.

The rearrangement joins TRBV28 to TRBJ1-6; D ambiguous. Germline lookup yields CDR1 MDHEN and CDR2 SYDVKM. Trimming stripped 7 bases from V and 11 bases from J, with 12 bases between. CDR3 length: 12 residues. The CDR3 reads CASTARMTPLHF. Written as DNA, the CDR3 is TGTGCCAGCACCGCGAGGATGACACCCCTCCACTTT.

V gene TRBV6-5 combines with J gene TRBJ2-7; 9 nucleotides line up with TRBD2. Germline V gene lookup returns CDR1 MNHEY and CDR2 SVGAGI. The trim removed 2 bases at V and 6 bases at J, leaving 2 bases unmatched. The CDR3 is 13 residues long. The chain's CDR3 is CASSYGREGEQYF. In nucleotides, the CDR3 is TGTGCCAGCAGTTACGGGCGGGAGGGCGAGCAGTACTTC.

V is TRBV2 and J is TRBJ2-1, with D maybe TRBD1 (6 bases). There are 14 residues in the CDR3. CDR1 and CDR2 (germline): SNHLY, FYNNEI. Trimming stripped 4 bases from V and 8 bases from J, with 15 bases between. The CDR3 DNA reads as TGTGCCAGCAGTGGACGGACAGATCGCCATGAGCAGTTCTTC. Residues: CASSGRTDRHEQFF.

The chain recombines TRBV5-6 with TRBJ1-2; D ambiguous. Germline V lookup: CDR1 SGHDT, CDR2 YYEEEE. The CDR3 is 12 residues long. V lost 0 bases, J lost 8 bases, and 8 bases lay in between. CDR3 nucleotides: TGTGCCAGCAGCTTGGCCGGTCAAGGCTACACCTTC. It yields the protein CASSLAGQGYTF.

The chain combines TRBV7-2 with TRBJ2-1; 13 nucleotides line up with TRBD2. Germline CDR1 is SGHTA and CDR2 is FQGNSA. Trimming at V came to 5 bases and at J to 3 bases, leaving 10 bases not matched to a gene. The CDR3 runs to 18 residues. CDR3 bases: TGTGCCAGCAGCGACCGACTAGCGGGAGGCCCAATCTACAATGAGCAGTTCTTC. Protein: CASSDRLAGGPIYNEQFF.

The table lists this clone with a count of one. The chain recombines TRBV11-1 with TRBJ2-7; 7 nucleotides align to TRBD2. Germline loops: CDR1 SGHAT, CDR2 FQDESV (reference sequence). V lost 3 bases to trimming and J lost 2 bases; unmatched junction nucleotides: 4. There are 14 residues in the CDR3. The CDR3: CASSLSAGTYEQYF. CDR3 nucleotide sequence: TGTGCCAGCAGCTTGTCAGCGGGGACCTACGAGCAGTACTTC.

This rearrangement joins TRBV28 to TRBJ1-1, with TRBD1 matching 8 bases. The CDR3 consists of 15 residues. Germline V CDR1 and CDR2: MDHEN, SYDVKM. V was clipped by 5 bases and J by 0 bases; unmatched bases: 5. The CDR3 here is CASSAGGVMNTEAFF. The CDR3 DNA reads TGTGCCAGCAGTGCAGGGGGCGTCATGAACACTGAAGCTTTCTTT.

The V and J genes are TRBV20-1 and TRBJ1-2; D uncertain. The CDR3 totals 11 residues. The V and J ends lost 5 bases and 6 bases respectively, with 10 bases between them. Germline V gives CDR1 DFQATT, CDR2 SNEGSKA (reference sequence). CDR3: CSARRTHGYTF. DNA of the CDR3: TGCAGTGCTCGACGGACGCATGGCTACACCTTC.

This chain connects TRBV10-3 to TRBJ1-5; D is perhaps TRBD1 (6 bases). This CDR3 has 14 amino acids. Trimming removed 3 bases at V and 9 bases at J, with 15 bases between. CDR1 and CDR2 from the germline V gene are ENHRY and SYGVKD. This CDR3 is CAISDASRGAPQHF. CDR3 nucleotide sequence: TGTGCCATCAGTGACGCATCCAGGGGTGCGCCCCAGCATTTT.

The chain links TRBV28 to TRBJ2-1, with TRBD2 matching 8 bases. This CDR3 region has 14 residues. From germline, CDR1 is MDHEN and CDR2 SYDVKM. V lost 3 bases to trimming and J lost 15 bases; unmatched junction nucleotides: 13. CDR3 in amino acids: CASSFSLAGKGRFF. CDR3 nucleotides: TGTGCCAGCAGTTTCTCGCTAGCGGGTAAGGGGAGGTTCTTC.

There are a few counts of this clone. The chain uses TRBV27 and TRBJ2-1; 7 nucleotides match TRBD1. With 7 bases clipped from V and 6 bases from J, the junction kept 6 bases outside the gene matches. CDR1 and CDR2 from the germline V gene are MNHEY and SMNVEV (reference sequence). This CDR3 is built from 13 residues. CDR3 sequence reads: CASIRQGGNEQFF. CDR3 nucleotide sequence: TGTGCCAGCATCCGACAGGGTGGCAATGAGCAGTTCTTC.